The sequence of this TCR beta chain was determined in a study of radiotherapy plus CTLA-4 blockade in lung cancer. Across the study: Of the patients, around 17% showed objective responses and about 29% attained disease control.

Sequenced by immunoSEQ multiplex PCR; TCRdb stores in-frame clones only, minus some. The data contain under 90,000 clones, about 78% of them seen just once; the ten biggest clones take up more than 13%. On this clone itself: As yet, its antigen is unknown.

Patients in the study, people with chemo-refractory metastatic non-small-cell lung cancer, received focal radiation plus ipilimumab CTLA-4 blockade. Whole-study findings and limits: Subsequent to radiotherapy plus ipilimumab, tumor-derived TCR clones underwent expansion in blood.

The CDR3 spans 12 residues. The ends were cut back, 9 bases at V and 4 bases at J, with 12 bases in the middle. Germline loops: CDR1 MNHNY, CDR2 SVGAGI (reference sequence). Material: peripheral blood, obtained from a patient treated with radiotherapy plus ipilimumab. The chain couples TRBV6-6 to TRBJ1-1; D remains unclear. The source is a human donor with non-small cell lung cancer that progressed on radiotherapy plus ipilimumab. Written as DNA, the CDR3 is TGTGCCAGTAAACAGAGTGGCACTGAAGCTTTCTTT. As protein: CASKQSGTEAFF.